A single TCR beta chain is shown here with its context. What it binds is not known. The source of the sample is a study of siplizumab effects on memory and regulatory T cells. Study conclusions and caveats: Unstimulated subsets accounted for the mapping of only a minor share of the clones that were alloreactive. Assignment of a naive or memory phenotype failed for roughly 80-95% of the proliferating CD4+ or CD8+ clones. Naive T cells appeared more diverse than memory cells and seemed to be major alloresponse contributors.

Between the trimmed V and J ends, which lost 8 bases and 8 bases, there was a span of 21 bases. This CDR3 has 14 residues. The germline gives CDR1 SEHNR, CDR2 FQNEAQ (reference sequence). Profiling relied on immunoSEQ multiplex PCR, and the TCRdb table lists in-frame clones only, not all of them. The table records around 110,000 clones, around 94% of them present only once. This rearrangement joins TRBV7-9 to TRBJ1-2; maybe TRBD1 (5 bases). This clonotype was sampled from a human donor in good health. Sequencing input: non-Treg CD4+ T cells sorted from blood. In DNA, the CDR3 is TGTGCCAGCTCCACGTCAGGGAACTCGGGCGGCTACACCTTC. This sequence encodes CASSTSGNSGGYTF. The whole variable domain, remainder taken from reference TRBV7-9 and TRBJ1-2, is DTGVSQNPRHKITKRGQNVTFRCDPISEHNRLYWYRQTLGQGPEFLTYFQNEAQLEKSRLLSDRFSAERPKGSFSTLEIQRTEQGDSAMYLCASSTSGNSGGYTFGSGTRLTVV.